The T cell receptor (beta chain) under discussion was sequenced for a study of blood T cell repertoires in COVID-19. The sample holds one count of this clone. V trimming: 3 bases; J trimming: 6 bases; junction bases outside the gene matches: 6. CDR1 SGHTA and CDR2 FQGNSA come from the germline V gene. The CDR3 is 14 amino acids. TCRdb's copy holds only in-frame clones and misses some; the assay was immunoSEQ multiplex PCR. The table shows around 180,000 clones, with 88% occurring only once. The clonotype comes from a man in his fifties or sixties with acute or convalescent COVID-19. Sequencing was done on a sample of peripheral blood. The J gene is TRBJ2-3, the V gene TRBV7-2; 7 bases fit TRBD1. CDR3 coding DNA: TGTGCCAGCAGCTTTGACAGGGCGACTGATACGCAGTATTTT. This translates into CASSFDRATDTQYF.